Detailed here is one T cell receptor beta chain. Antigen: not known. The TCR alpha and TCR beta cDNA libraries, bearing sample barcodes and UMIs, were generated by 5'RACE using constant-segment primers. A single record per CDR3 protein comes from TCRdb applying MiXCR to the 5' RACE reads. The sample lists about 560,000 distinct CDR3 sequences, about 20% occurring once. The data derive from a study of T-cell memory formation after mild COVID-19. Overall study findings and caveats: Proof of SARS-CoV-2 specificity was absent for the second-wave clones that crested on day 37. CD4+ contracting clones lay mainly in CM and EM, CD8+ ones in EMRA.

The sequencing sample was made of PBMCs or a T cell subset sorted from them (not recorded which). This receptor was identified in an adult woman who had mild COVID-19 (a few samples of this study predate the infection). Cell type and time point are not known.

The CDR3 DNA reads as TGTGCCAGCAGCCAATCAACAGGGATCTATGGCTACACCTTC. Residues: CASSQSTGIYGYTF. The gene calls are TRBV14 and TRBJ1-2; a possible D gene is TRBD1 (6 bases). The CDR3 runs 14 residues. The V gene lost 2 bases and the J gene lost 4 bases, with 11 bases spanning the gap. The germline gives CDR1 SGHDN, CDR2 FVKESK.